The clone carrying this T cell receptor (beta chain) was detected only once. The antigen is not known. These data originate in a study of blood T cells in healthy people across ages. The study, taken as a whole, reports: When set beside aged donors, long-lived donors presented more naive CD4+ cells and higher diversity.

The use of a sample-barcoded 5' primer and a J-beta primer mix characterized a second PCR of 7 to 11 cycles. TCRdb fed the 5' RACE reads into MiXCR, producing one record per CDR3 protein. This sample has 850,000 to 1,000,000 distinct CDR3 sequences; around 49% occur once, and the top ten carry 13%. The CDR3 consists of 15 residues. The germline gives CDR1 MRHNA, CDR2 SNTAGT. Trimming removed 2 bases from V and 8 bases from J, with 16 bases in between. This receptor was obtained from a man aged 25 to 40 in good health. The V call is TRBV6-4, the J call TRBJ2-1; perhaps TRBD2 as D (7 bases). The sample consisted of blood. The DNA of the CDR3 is TGTGCCAGCAGTGACCTAACGGGGGGCCTGGATGAGCAGTTCTTC. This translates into CASSDLTGGLDEQFF.